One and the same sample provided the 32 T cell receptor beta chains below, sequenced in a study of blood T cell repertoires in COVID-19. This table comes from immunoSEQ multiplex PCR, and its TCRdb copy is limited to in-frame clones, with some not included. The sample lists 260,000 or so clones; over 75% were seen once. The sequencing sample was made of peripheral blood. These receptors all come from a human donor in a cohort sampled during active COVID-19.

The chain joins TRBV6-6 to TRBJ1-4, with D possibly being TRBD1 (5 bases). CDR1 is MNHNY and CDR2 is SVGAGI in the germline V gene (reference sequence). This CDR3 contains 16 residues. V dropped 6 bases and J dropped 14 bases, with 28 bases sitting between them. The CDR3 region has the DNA TGTGCCAGCAGCGACCCGGGACCCGGGGGGGTTGTGGTGCTGTTTTTT. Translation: CASSDPGPGGVVVLFF.

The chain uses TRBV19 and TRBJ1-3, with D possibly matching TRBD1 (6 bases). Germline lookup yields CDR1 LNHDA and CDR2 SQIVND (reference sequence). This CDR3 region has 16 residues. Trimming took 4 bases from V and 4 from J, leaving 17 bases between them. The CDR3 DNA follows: TGTGCCAGTAGTACCAATGACAGGTTCTTCGGAAACACCATATATTTT. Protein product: CASSTNDRFFGNTIYF.

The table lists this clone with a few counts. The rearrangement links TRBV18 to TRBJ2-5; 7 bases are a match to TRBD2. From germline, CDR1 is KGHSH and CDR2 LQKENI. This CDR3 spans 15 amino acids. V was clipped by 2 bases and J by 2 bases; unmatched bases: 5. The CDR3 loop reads CASSPWEGYQETQYF. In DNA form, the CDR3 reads TGTGCCAGCTCACCATGGGAGGGATATCAAGAGACCCAGTACTTC. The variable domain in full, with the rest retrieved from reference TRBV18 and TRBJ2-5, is NAGVMQNPRHLVRRRGQEARLRCSPMKGHSHVYWYRQLPEEGLKFMVYLQKENIIDESGMPKERFSAEFPKEGPSILRIQQVVRGDSAAYFCASSPWEGYQETQYFGPGTRLLVL.

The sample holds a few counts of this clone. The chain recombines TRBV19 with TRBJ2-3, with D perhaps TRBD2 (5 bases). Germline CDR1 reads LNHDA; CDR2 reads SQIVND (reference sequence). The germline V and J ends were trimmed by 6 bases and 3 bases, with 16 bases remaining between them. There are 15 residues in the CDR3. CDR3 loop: CASRRESGLTDTQYF. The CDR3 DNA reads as TGTGCCAGTAGGAGGGAATCGGGTCTAACAGATACGCAGTATTTT.

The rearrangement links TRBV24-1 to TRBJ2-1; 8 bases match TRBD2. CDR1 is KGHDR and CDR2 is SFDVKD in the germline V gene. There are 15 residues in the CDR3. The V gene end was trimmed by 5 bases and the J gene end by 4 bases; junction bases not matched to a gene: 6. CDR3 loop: CATSVAGSRYNEQFF. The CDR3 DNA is TGTGCCACCAGTGTAGCGGGGTCGCGGTACAATGAGCAGTTCTTC.

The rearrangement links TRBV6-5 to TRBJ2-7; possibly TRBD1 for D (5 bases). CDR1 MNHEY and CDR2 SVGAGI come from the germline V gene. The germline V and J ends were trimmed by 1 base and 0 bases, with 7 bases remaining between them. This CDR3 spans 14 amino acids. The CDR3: CASSYYRSSYEQYF. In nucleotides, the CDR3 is TGTGCCAGCAGTTACTACAGGAGCTCCTACGAGCAGTACTTC.

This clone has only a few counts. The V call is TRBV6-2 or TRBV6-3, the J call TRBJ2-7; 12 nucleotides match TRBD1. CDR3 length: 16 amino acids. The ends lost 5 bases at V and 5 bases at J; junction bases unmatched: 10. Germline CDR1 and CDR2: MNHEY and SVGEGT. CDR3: CASSDYRDRGRDEQYF. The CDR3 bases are TGTGCCAGCAGTGACTACCGGGACAGGGGGCGCGACGAGCAGTACTTC.

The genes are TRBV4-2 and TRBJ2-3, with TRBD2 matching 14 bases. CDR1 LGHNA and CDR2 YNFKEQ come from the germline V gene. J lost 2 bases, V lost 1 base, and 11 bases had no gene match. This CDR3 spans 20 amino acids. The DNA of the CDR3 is TGTGCCAGCAGCCAAGGGTGGGGACTAGCGGGGGAAACTTTCACAGATACGCAGTATTTT. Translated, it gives CASSQGWGLAGETFTDTQYF.

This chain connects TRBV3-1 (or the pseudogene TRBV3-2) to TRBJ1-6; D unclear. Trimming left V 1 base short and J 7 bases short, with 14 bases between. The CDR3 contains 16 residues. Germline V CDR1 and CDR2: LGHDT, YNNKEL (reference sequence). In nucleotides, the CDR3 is TGTGCCAGCAGCCAAGTAGGGCCACGGGGAAATTCACCCCTCCACTTT. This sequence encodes CASSQVGPRGNSPLHF.

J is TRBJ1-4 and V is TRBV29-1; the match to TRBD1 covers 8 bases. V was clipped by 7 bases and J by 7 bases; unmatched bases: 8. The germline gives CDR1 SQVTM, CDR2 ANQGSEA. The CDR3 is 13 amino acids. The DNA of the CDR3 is TGCAGCGGCGCACAGGGGGACGGTGAAAAACTGTTTTTT. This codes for CSGAQGDGEKLFF.

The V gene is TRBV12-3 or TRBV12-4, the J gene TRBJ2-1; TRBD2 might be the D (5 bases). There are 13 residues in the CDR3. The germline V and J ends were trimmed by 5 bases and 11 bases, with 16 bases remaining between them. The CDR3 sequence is CASSAPLAPKQFF. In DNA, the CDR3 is TGTGCCAGCAGTGCCCCTTTAGCGCCAAAGCAGTTCTTC.

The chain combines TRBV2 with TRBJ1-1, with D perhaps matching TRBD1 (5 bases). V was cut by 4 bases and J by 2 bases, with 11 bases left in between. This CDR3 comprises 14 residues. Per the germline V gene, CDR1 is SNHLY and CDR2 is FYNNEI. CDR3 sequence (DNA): TGTGCCAGCAGTGTTGGACACCTTAACACTGAAGCTTTCTTT. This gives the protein CASSVGHLNTEAFF.

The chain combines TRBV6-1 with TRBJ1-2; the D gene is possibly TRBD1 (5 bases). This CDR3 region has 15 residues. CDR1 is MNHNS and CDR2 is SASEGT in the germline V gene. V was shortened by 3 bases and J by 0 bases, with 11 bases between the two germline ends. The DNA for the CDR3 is TGTGCCAGCAGTGATGTGGGGGGATCTAACTATGGCTACACCTTC. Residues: CASSDVGGSNYGYTF.

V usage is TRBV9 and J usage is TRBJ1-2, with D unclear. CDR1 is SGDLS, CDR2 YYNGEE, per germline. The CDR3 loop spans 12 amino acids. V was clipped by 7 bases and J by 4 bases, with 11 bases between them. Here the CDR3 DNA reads TGTGCCAGCTCTGCACCAGGCTATGGCTACACCTTC. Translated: CASSAPGYGYTF.

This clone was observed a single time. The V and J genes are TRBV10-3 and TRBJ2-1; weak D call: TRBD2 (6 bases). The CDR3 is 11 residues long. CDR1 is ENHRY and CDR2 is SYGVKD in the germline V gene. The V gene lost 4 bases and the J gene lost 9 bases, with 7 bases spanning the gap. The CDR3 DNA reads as TGTGCCATCAGTGTGGGGGGTGAGCAGTTCTTC. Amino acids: CAISVGGEQFF.

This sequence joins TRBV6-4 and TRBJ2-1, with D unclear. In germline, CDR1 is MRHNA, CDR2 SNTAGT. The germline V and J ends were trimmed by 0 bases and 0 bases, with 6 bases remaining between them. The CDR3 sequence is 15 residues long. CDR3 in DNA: TGTGCCAGCAGTGACTCGCTTAGCTCCTACAATGAGCAGTTCTTC. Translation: CASSDSLSSYNEQFF.

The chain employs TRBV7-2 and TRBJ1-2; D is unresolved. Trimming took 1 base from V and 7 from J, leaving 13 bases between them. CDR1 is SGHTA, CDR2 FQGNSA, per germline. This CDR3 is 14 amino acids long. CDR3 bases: TGTGCCAGCAGCTTAGGCGGACTTAAGGGTGGCTACACCTTC. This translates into CASSLGGLKGGYTF.

CDR3 amino acids: CASSARQGAVGTEAFF. As DNA, the CDR3 is TGTGCCAGTAGTGCGAGACAGGGGGCTGTGGGCACTGAAGCTTTCTTT. V is TRBV19 and J is TRBJ1-1; 10 nucleotides agree with TRBD1. This CDR3 contains 16 residues. With V trimmed by 5 bases and J by 4 bases, 10 bases remained unmatched. The germline V gene encodes CDR1 LNHDA and CDR2 SQIVND (reference sequence).

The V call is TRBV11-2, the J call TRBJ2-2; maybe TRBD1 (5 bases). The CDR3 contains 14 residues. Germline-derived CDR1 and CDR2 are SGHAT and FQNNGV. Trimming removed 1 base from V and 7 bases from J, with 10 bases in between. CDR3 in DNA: TGTGCCAGCAGCTTAGCCAGGGTTGGCGGGGAGCTGTTTTTT. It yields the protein CASSLARVGGELFF.

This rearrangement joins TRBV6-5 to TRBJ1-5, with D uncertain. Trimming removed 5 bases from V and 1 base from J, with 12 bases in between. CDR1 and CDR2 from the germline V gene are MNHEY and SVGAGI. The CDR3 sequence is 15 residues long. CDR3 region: CASSPTRGSNQPQHF. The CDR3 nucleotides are TGTGCCAGCAGTCCGACCAGAGGAAGCAATCAGCCCCAGCATTTT.

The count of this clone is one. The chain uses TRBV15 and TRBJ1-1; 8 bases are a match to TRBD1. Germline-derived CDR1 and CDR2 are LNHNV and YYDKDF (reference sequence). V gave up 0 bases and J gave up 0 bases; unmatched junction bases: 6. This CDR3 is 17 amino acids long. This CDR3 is CATSREQGGPLNTEAFF. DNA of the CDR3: TGTGCCACCAGCAGAGAACAGGGGGGCCCCCTGAACACTGAAGCTTTCTTT.

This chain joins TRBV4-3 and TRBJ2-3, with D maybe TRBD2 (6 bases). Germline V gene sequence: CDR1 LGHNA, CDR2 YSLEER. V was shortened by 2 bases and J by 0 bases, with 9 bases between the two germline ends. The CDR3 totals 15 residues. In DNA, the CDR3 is TGCGCCAGCAGCCAAAGGGACTCAAGCACAGATACGCAGTATTTT. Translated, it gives CASSQRDSSTDTQYF.

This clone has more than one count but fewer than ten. Here the CDR3 DNA reads TGTGCCAGCAGACCAACAGTGAACACTGAAGCTTTCTTT. Protein sequence: CASRPTVNTEAFF. This rearrangement joins TRBV28 to TRBJ1-1, with unresolved D. The CDR3 extends over 13 amino acids. V lost 6 bases and J 0 bases, leaving 8 bases between the germline ends. The germline CDR1 and CDR2 sequences are MDHEN and SYDVKM.

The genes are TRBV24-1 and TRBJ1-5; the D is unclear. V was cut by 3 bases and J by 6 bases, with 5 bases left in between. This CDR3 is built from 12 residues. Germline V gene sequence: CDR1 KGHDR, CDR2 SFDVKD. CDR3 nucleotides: TGTGCCACCAGTGATATCGGTCAGCCCCAGCATTTT. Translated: CATSDIGQPQHF.

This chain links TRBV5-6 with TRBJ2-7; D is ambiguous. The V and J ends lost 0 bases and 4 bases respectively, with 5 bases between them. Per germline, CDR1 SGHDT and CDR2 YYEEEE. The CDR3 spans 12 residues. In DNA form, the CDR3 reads TGTGCCAGCAGCTTGGGAGGATACGAGCAGTACTTC. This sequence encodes CASSLGGYEQYF.

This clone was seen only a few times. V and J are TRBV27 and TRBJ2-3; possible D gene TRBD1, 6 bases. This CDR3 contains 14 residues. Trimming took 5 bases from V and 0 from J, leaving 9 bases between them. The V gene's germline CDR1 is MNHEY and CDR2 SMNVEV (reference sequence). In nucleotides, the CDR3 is TGTGCCAGCAGTAGACAGGTTAGCACAGATACGCAGTATTTT. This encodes CASSRQVSTDTQYF.

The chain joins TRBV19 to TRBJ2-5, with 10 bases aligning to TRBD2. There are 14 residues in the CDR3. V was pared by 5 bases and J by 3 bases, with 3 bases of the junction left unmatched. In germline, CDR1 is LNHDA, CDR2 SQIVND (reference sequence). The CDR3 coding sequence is TGTGCCAGTAGTCTTAGCGGGGGGAAAGAGACCCAGTACTTC. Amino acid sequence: CASSLSGGKETQYF.

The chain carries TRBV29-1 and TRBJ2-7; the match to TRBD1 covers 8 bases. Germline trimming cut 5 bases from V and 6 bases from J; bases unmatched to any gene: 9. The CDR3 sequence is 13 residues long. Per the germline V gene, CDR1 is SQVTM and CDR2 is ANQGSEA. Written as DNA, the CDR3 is TGCAGCGTTCGAGACAGGGGTGAACGCGAGCAGTACTTC. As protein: CSVRDRGEREQYF.

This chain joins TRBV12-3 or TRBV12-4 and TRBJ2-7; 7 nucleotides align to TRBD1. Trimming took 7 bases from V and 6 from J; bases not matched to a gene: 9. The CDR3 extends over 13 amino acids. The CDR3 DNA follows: TGTGCCAGCATGAGGGGGCGCATGGGCGAGCAGTACTTC. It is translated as CASMRGRMGEQYF.

This chain's CDR3 is CATSDFRGEQFF. CDR3 sequence (DNA): TGTGCCACCAGTGATTTTAGGGGTGAGCAGTTCTTC. The chain uses TRBV24-1 and TRBJ2-1; weak D call: TRBD1 (5 bases). The CDR3 sequence is 12 residues long. Germline lookup yields CDR1 KGHDR and CDR2 SFDVKD. V lost 1 base to trimming and J lost 9 bases, with 6 bases between them.

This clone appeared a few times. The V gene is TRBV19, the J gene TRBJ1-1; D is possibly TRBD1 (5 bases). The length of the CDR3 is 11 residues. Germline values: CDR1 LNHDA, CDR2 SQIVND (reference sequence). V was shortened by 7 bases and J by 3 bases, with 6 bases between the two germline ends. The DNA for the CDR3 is TGTGCCAGTATAGGGGACACTGAAGCTTTCTTT. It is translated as CASIGDTEAFF.

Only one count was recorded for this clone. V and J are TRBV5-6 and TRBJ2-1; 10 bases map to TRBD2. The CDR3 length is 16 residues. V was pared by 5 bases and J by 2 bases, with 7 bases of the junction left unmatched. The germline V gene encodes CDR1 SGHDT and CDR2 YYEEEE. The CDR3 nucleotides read TGTGCCAGCAGTCACGCCACTAGCGGGGCCTACAATGAGCAGTTCTTC. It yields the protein CASSHATSGAYNEQFF.